This T cell receptor beta chain originates from a study of Ad26.COV2.S vaccination and SARS-CoV-2 variants. Whole-study context: The trial was COV1001 and the donor's arm was Ad26.COV2.S. Study observations and caveats: The breadth of spike-specific CD8+ and CD4+ T cell responses after vaccination was reportedly substantial.

The CDR3 spans 13 residues. Germline CDR1 is SGHVS and CDR2 is FNYEAQ. Trimming cost V 1 base and J 4 bases, with 7 bases left between them. The repertoire was sequenced with immunoSEQ multiplex PCR; TCRdb's copy has only in-frame clones and lacks some. The sample has approximately 410,000 clones; approximately 90% are singletons. A note on this clone: What it binds is unknown.

Stated treatment: 15 to 20 received Ad26.COV2.S at low or high dose, single or two shots; 5 received placebo; per-sample allocation not given. Repertoires come from day 63 after the first vaccine or placebo injection. An adult donor aged 18-55 years was enrolled in Boston. This specimen consisted of peripheral blood, obtained in a trial of Ad26.COV2.S vaccine versus placebo. V usage is TRBV7-6 and J usage is TRBJ2-5; D is undetermined. The sequence derives from a person aged 18-65 years who received the Ad26.COV2.S COVID-19 vaccine or a placebo. The CDR3 protein is CASSLVVSETQYF. CDR3 bases: TGTGCCAGCAGCTTAGTTGTTTCAGAGACCCAGTACTTC.